This TCR beta chain was sequenced in a study of identical twins (dated by TCRdb to the mid-2010s). About the study as a whole: To test whether fetal clonotypes persist, this study deep-sequenced TCR alpha and beta repertoires from monozygotic twins, from unrelated adults of various ages, and from cord blood. To rule out contamination, the twin experiments were replicated at different times with different library preparation protocols.

For CDR1 and CDR2, the germline V gene lists MDHEN and SYDVKM. Between the V and J ends, shortened by 5 bases and 2 bases respectively, the junction contains 13 bases. The CDR3 goes from the cysteine to the phenylalanine over 16 residues. Only CDR3 DNA is held: 48 bases, read in frame from base 1. Libraries came from 5' RACE. Sequencing instrument: Illumina HiSeq 2000. Template switching added a universal primer binding site, and the final cDNA carried a unique molecular identifier that allowed TCR cDNA molecules to be counted accurately. Specific primers in the conserved constant-segment region were used to synthesize first-strand cDNA for the TCR alpha and beta chains. To control for contamination, every cDNA library carried two barcodes: a SMART-Mk sample barcode plus Illumina barcodes. TruSeq adapter sequences along with Illumina sample barcodes were introduced in two successive PCR steps. The TCR alpha and beta cDNA libraries were sequenced on the Illumina HiSeq platform using custom primers. Processing in the source paper ran as follows. MiGEC was used to process raw reads and extract unique molecular identifiers, and MiXCR was used to find CDR3 positions. For each individual, recombination models were inferred using an EM algorithm with the repgenHMM and IGoR tools. The analysis of shared clonotypes was done with the tcR package in R, with sharing normalized by the product of cloneset sizes. To study raw recombination without the effects of thymic and clonal selection, out-of-frame nonproductive sequences were analyzed. TCRdb applied fastp at Q25 and MiXCR to the public reads, then kept only in-frame beta chains. Identical CDR3 proteins give one entry, which carries the most common genes and DNA. The V and J calls shown here were made by TCRdb, not taken from the authors' results. This sample comprises more than 1.5 million distinct CDR3 sequences, around 33% of them detected only once. Of the sample, more than 0.25% falls within the top ten clones.

Only healthy Caucasian donors were included. The paper as a whole reports these results and caveats: In monozygotic twins, recombination models systematically underestimated out-of-frame TCR alpha sharing, but the models matched the sharing seen between unrelated individuals. Invariant T cells such as MAIT and iNKT could partly confound zero-insertion analyses, although diverse VJ usage argued against such confounding for most clonotypes. Compared with coincidental sharing between unrelated individuals, an excess of low generation-probability sequences was observed among out-of-frame TCR alpha sequences shared between twins. In beta out-of-frame sequences, excess twin sharing was weaker, because having fewer shared sequences lowered the signal-to-noise ratio. Because the same donors could not be followed over many years, the conclusions relied on cross-sectional statistical analysis. Fewer insertions were carried by abundant cord blood beta clonotypes; a weaker similar trend was observed in young adult naive repertoires, while no such trend was observed in memory repertoires.

With respect to this clonotype: The antigen it recognizes is unknown. The record has no base qualities; no much larger clone is one base away.

The specimen was cord blood. Recombination connected TRBV28 to TRBJ2-6; TRBD1 is possibly the D segment (6 matching bases). The TCR sequence derives from a newborn girl in good health. The base sequence is TGTGCCAGCAGTGGCGCCTACAGGGCTGGGGCCAACGTCCTGACTTTC. Protein translation: CASSGAYRAGANVLTF. The reference TRBV28 and TRBJ2-6 proteins fill in what lies around the CDR3, so the full variable domain reads DVKVTQSSRYLVKRTGEKVFLECVQDMDHENMFWYRQDPGLGLRLIYFSYDVKMKEKGDIPEGYSVSREKKERFSLILESASTNQTSMYLCASSGAYRAGANVLTFGAGSRLTVL.